Below, 27 T cell receptor beta chains from the same sample are listed, as sequenced in a study of resident and recirculating memory T cells in vitiligo. The table came from immunoSEQ multiplex PCR; TCRdb's copy has only in-frame clones and leaves some out. The sample contains tens of thousands of clones, 91% of which appear only once. Sequencing input: blood. Receptor source: a male donor with vitiligo.

V and J are TRBV4-2 and TRBJ2-3; 13 nucleotides line up with TRBD2. In germline, CDR1 is LGHNA, CDR2 YNFKEQ. The V and J ends lost 2 bases and 4 bases, in that order; junction bases with no gene match: 3. This CDR3 is 16 amino acids long. The CDR3 nucleotides read TGTGCCAGCAGCCAAACTAGCGGGGGGGCCCCAGATACGCAGTATTTT. Amino acids: CASSQTSGGAPDTQYF.

The J gene is TRBJ1-2, the V gene TRBV13; D not certain. V was trimmed by 2 bases and J by 7 bases, leaving 20 bases between them. The CDR3 totals 16 residues. CDR1 and CDR2 from the germline V gene are PRHDT and FYEKMQ (reference sequence). CDR3 sequence (DNA): TGTGCCAGCAGCTTAAGGATAAAGGACCGGGAGGTTGGCTACACCTTC. It codes for CASSLRIKDREVGYTF.

This clone was seen just once. V usage is TRBV14 and J usage is TRBJ1-1; TRBD1 aligns across 8 bases. V trimming: 7 bases; J trimming: 5 bases; junction bases outside the gene matches: 12. Germline lookup yields CDR1 SGHDN and CDR2 FVKESK. The CDR3 covers 15 residues. The CDR3 region has the DNA TGTGCCAGCAATCCGGACAGGGCGCTTGAGACTGAAGCTTTCTTT. Translation: CASNPDRALETEAFF.

The chain joins TRBV7-2 to TRBJ2-3; TRBD2 aligns across 8 bases. V trimming: 5 bases; J trimming: 6 bases; junction bases outside the gene matches: 7. Germline V gives CDR1 SGHTA, CDR2 FQGNSA. The CDR3 has 14 residues. CDR3 nucleotides: TGTGCCAGCAGCCCGGGACTAGGGGTGGATACGCAGTATTTT. Encoded protein: CASSPGLGVDTQYF.

This chain uses TRBV30 with TRBJ1-5, with D perhaps matching TRBD1 (6 bases). This CDR3 contains 14 residues. V lost 3 bases and J 7 bases, leaving 16 bases between the germline ends. The V gene's germline CDR1 is GTSNPN and CDR2 SVGIG (reference sequence). The CDR3 region is CAWSGGQFDQPQHF. CDR3 nucleotide sequence: TGTGCCTGGAGCGGAGGACAGTTCGACCAGCCCCAGCATTTT.

The V gene is TRBV7-9, the J gene TRBJ2-6; D is perhaps TRBD1 (6 bases). Trimming shortened V by 4 bases and J by 2 bases, and 18 bases separated the two germline ends. Germline CDR1 reads SEHNR; CDR2 reads FQNEAQ (reference sequence). This CDR3 comprises 18 residues. As DNA, the CDR3 is TGTGCCAGCAGCTCTTTCACAGGGCCTTCTGCTGGGGCCAACGTCCTGACTTTC. It specifies CASSSFTGPSAGANVLTF.

The V gene is TRBV5-1, the J gene TRBJ1-2, with TRBD1 matching 10 bases. CDR3 length: 15 residues. V was pared by 2 bases and J by 4 bases, with 5 bases of the junction left unmatched. The germline CDR1 and CDR2 sequences are SGHRS and YFSETQ. CDR3 residues: CASSFRQGAGYGYTF. CDR3 in DNA: TGCGCCAGCAGCTTTAGACAGGGGGCGGGCTATGGCTACACCTTC.

The chain is built from TRBV27 and TRBJ2-3, with TRBD2 matching 9 bases. The CDR3 totals 15 residues. Germline lookup yields CDR1 MNHEY and CDR2 SMNVEV (reference sequence). The J segment lost 3 bases and the V segment lost 6 bases, leaving 7 bases of the junction unmatched. CDR3 protein: CASRPRAGGTDTQYF. The CDR3 DNA reads TGTGCCAGCAGACCAAGAGCGGGGGGAACAGATACGCAGTATTTT.

This chain connects TRBV19 to TRBJ1-1; the D gene is possibly TRBD1 (6 bases). CDR3 size: 14 residues. V was clipped by 10 bases and J by 4 bases, with 19 bases between them. Germline values: CDR1 LNHDA, CDR2 SQIVND (reference sequence). The CDR3 here is CATIPTGETTEAFF. The DNA for the CDR3 is TGTGCCACTATACCGACAGGAGAAACCACTGAAGCTTTCTTT. The full variable domain, completed using reference TRBV19 and TRBJ1-1, is DGGITQSPKYLFRKEGQNVTLSCEQNLNHDAMYWYRQDPGQGLRLIYYSQIVNDFQKGDIAEGYSVSREKKESFPLTVTSAQKNPTAFYLCATIPTGETTEAFFGQGTRLTVV.

The rearrangement uses TRBV4-3 and TRBJ2-5; D may be TRBD2 (5 bases). Trimming shortened V by 3 bases and J by 2 bases, and 16 bases separated the two germline ends. This CDR3 comprises 16 residues. CDR1 is LGHNA and CDR2 is YSLEER in the germline V gene. Written as DNA, the CDR3 is TGCGCCAGCAGCCACCAGTTGACCGGGGAACAAGAGACCCAGTACTTC. It codes for CASSHQLTGEQETQYF.

This rearrangement joins TRBV28 to TRBJ2-7; 7 positions agree with TRBD1. The CDR3 contains 13 residues. Germline V gene data show CDR1 as MDHEN and CDR2 as SYDVKM. The trim removed 6 bases at V and 3 bases at J, leaving 5 bases unmatched. For the CDR3, the DNA is TGTGCCAGCAGACTGACAGGGAACTACGAGCAGTACTTC. This sequence encodes CASRLTGNYEQYF.

The chain couples TRBV6-5 to TRBJ1-6, with a possible D match to TRBD1 (5 bases). Trimming pared 2 bases from V and 7 bases from J, leaving 12 bases between. The CDR3 is made up of 15 amino acids. The germline gives CDR1 MNHEY, CDR2 SVGAGI. The CDR3: CASSYGGGGNSPLHF. CDR3 DNA sequence: TGTGCCAGCAGTTACGGTGGGGGAGGGAATTCACCCCTCCACTTT.

This clone was found once. J is TRBJ1-1 and V is TRBV2; D gene ambiguous. Germline CDR1 and CDR2: SNHLY and FYNNEI. V gave up 6 bases and J gave up 1 base, with 12 bases separating them. This CDR3 contains 14 residues. CDR3 protein: CASRKEATNTEAFF. As DNA, the CDR3 is TGTGCCAGCAGGAAGGAGGCAACGAACACTGAAGCTTTCTTT.

The chain links TRBV19 to TRBJ2-1; 7 bases line up with TRBD1. CDR1 is LNHDA and CDR2 is SQIVND in the germline V gene (reference sequence). With 10 bases clipped from V and 8 bases from J, the junction kept 14 bases outside the gene matches. CDR3 size: 14 residues. CDR3 sequence (DNA): TGTGCCACGAACAGACAGGGCTTACGAGATGAGCAGTTCTTC. Its protein is CATNRQGLRDEQFF. Based on the CDR3 plus reference TRBV19 and TRBJ2-1, the full variable domain is DGGITQSPKYLFRKEGQNVTLSCEQNLNHDAMYWYRQDPGQGLRLIYYSQIVNDFQKGDIAEGYSVSREKKESFPLTVTSAQKNPTAFYLCATNRQGLRDEQFFGPGTRLTVL.

CDR3 in DNA: TGTGCCGCCCTTGTCGGGGACTATAGCAATCAGCCCCAGCATTTT. Its translation: CAALVGDYSNQPQHF. V and J are TRBV27 and TRBJ1-5, with D possibly TRBD1 on 5 matching bases. This CDR3 contains 15 residues. The germline V and J ends were trimmed by 11 bases and 0 bases, with 17 bases remaining between them. Germline CDR1 reads MNHEY; CDR2 reads SMNVEV (reference sequence).

V is TRBV5-1 and J is TRBJ1-4; 9 nucleotides line up with TRBD1. From germline, CDR1 is SGHRS and CDR2 YFSETQ. Germline trimming cut 0 bases from V and 6 bases from J; bases unmatched to any gene: 0. CDR3 size: 14 residues. CDR3 sequence reads: CASSLGQGDEKLFF. In nucleotides, the CDR3 is TGCGCCAGCAGCTTGGGACAGGGGGATGAAAAACTGTTTTTT.

The CDR3 sequence is CASSQSQTGETQYF. In DNA form, the CDR3 reads TGCGCCAGCAGCCAATCTCAGACAGGGGAGACCCAGTACTTC. The V and J genes are TRBV4-1 and TRBJ2-5; the match to TRBD1 covers 7 bases. Per germline, CDR1 MGHRA and CDR2 YSYEKL. V shed 2 bases, J shed 5 bases, and the junction held 5 bases outside the gene matches. This CDR3 is built from 14 residues.

The chain is built from TRBV7-2 and TRBJ2-5, with TRBD2 matching over 8 bases. CDR3 length: 14 residues. With 4 bases clipped from V and 5 bases from J, the junction kept 6 bases outside the gene matches. Germline values: CDR1 SGHTA, CDR2 FQGNSA. The CDR3 sequence: CASSYSGGLETQYF. In nucleotides, the CDR3 is TGTGCCAGCAGCTATTCGGGGGGGTTGGAGACCCAGTACTTC.

This chain uses TRBV7-9 with TRBJ2-7; 7 bases agree with TRBD1. From germline, CDR1 is SEHNR and CDR2 FQNEAQ (reference sequence). The CDR3 consists of 13 residues. J gave up 5 bases and V 5 bases, and 6 bases lay outside the gene matches. The CDR3 spells CASSPIDRDEQYF. The CDR3 DNA sequence: TGTGCCAGCAGCCCCATCGACAGGGACGAGCAGTACTTC.

The genes are TRBV4-3 and TRBJ2-3; D is perhaps TRBD1 (5 bases). Germline values: CDR1 LGHNA, CDR2 YSLEER. The CDR3 contains 13 residues. The germline V and J ends were trimmed by 4 bases and 3 bases, with 8 bases remaining between them. The CDR3 protein is CASSRRETDTQYF. In nucleotides, the CDR3 is TGCGCCAGCAGCCGCAGGGAAACAGATACGCAGTATTTT.

This chain joins TRBV7-9 and TRBJ2-1; the D gene is possibly TRBD1 (5 bases). Per the germline V gene, CDR1 is SEHNR and CDR2 is FQNEAQ (reference sequence). CDR3 size: 15 residues. V lost 0 bases and J 6 bases, leaving 12 bases between the germline ends. For the CDR3, the DNA is TGTGCCAGCAGCTTAGCGGTGCAGCAGGGCAATGAGCAGTTCTTC. Translated: CASSLAVQQGNEQFF.

The chain recombines TRBV5-4 with TRBJ1-1; the D gene is possibly TRBD1 (5 bases). The CDR3 sequence is 15 residues long. The germline CDR1 and CDR2 sequences are SGHNT and YYREEE (reference sequence). The V end was cut by 2 bases, the J end by 1 base, with 12 bases between. CDR3 sequence reads: CASSFQGLRNTEAFF. CDR3 coding DNA: TGTGCCAGCAGCTTTCAGGGACTCAGGAACACTGAAGCTTTCTTT.

The chain recombines TRBV28 with TRBJ2-2, with 7 bases aligning to TRBD2. The V segment lost 4 bases and the J segment 0 bases; nucleotides outside the gene matches: 5. This CDR3 spans 16 amino acids. Germline V gene sequence: CDR1 MDHEN, CDR2 SYDVKM. As DNA, the CDR3 is TGTGCCAGCAGTTCCCCCGCGGGGGCGAACACCGGGGAGCTGTTTTTT. Translation: CASSSPAGANTGELFF.

The chain recombines TRBV4-3 with TRBJ1-2; TRBD1 aligns across 9 bases. Germline CDR1 LGHNA, CDR2 YSLEER. The CDR3 has 15 residues. With 3 bases clipped from V and 7 bases from J, the junction kept 9 bases outside the gene matches. Here the CDR3 reads CASSQEDRGSSGYTF. The CDR3 coding sequence is TGCGCCAGCAGCCAGGAGGACAGGGGATCGTCTGGCTACACCTTC.

This chain links TRBV10-3 with TRBJ2-5, with 10 bases aligning to TRBD1. Germline-derived CDR1 and CDR2 are ENHRY and SYGVKD. CDR3 length: 16 amino acids. V was pared by 4 bases and J by 4 bases, with 9 bases of the junction left unmatched. The CDR3 sequence is CAISAGRQGASETQYF. CDR3 bases: TGTGCCATCAGTGCAGGGAGACAGGGGGCTTCAGAGACCCAGTACTTC.

The rearrangement joins TRBV5-5 to TRBJ1-4; D remains unclear. From germline, CDR1 is SGHKS and CDR2 YYEKEE (reference sequence). This CDR3 is 16 amino acids long. V was trimmed by 4 bases and J by 6 bases, leaving 19 bases between them. The CDR3 reads CASSPAQSTIYEKLFF. CDR3 nucleotides: TGTGCCAGCAGCCCCGCCCAATCGACAATTTATGAAAAACTGTTTTTT. Full variable domain (remainder filled in from reference TRBV5-5 and TRBJ1-4): DAGVTQSPTHLIKTRGQQVTLRCSPISGHKSVSWYQQVLGQGPQFIFQYYEKEERGRGNFPDRFSARQFPNYSSELNVNALLLGDSALYLCASSPAQSTIYEKLFFGSGTQLSVL.

This chain links TRBV6-1 with TRBJ1-5, with 7 bases fitting TRBD1. The CDR3 is 14 residues long. V trimming: 1 base; J trimming: 6 bases; junction bases outside the gene matches: 3. The germline gives CDR1 MNHNS, CDR2 SASEGT. The CDR3 DNA follows: TGTGCCAGCAGTGAAGTAGGGACAGCTCAGCCCCAGCATTTT. Translation: CASSEVGTAQPQHF.